The next 29 T cell receptor beta chains were all read from a single sample in a study of metastatic and nonmetastatic thyroid tumors. MiXCR re-clonotyped the PCR reads for TCRdb. This sample has about 13,000 clones; around 23% occur once, and the top ten carry roughly 4%. There were no patients who had received any treatment before thyroid surgery. The sample taken for sequencing was blood. The receptors were sampled from a female donor with papillary thyroid cancer or a benign thyroid nodule (not recorded which). Some clones in this sample may be carry-over from other donors' samples.

The V gene is TRBV10-3, the J gene TRBJ1-2, with 7 bases fitting TRBD1. With 2 bases clipped from V and 8 bases from J, the junction kept 8 bases outside the gene matches. The CDR3 spans 14 residues. Germline CDR1 reads ENHRY; CDR2 reads SYGVKD. CDR3 DNA: TGTGCCATCAGTGAGCAGGGGGGCCGGGGAGGCTACACCTTC. Its translation is CAISEQGGRGGYTF.

This clone was detected ten times or more. This chain uses TRBV7-2 with TRBJ1-2; no clear D gene. CDR1 and CDR2 (germline): SGHTA, FQGNSA. V was shortened by 3 bases and J by 8 bases, with 13 bases between the two germline ends. The CDR3 runs to 13 residues. The CDR3 loop is CASSFGTERGYTF. CDR3 sequence (DNA): TGTGCCAGCAGCTTCGGAACTGAGAGGGGCTACACCTTC.

This clone showed up many times. The chain uses TRBV3-1 and TRBJ2-3, with 9 bases aligning to TRBD2. Per germline, CDR1 LGHDT and CDR2 YNNKEL (reference sequence). This CDR3 spans 16 amino acids. The ends lost 3 bases at V and 0 bases at J; junction bases unmatched: 4. Written as DNA, the CDR3 is TGTGCCAGCAGCCAGCGGCGGGGGGGCAGCACAGATACGCAGTATTTT. The encoded protein is CASSQRRGGSTDTQYF.

This clone is deemed medium-sized. The chain carries TRBV7-9 and TRBJ2-5; D gene ambiguous. Germline loops: CDR1 SEHNR, CDR2 FQNEAQ (reference sequence). The CDR3 contains 11 residues. Trimming took 4 bases from V and 2 from J, leaving 2 bases between them. The CDR3 is CASSSQETQYF. CDR3 coding DNA: TGTGCCAGCAGCTCACAAGAGACCCAGTACTTC.

The chain carries TRBV5-1 and TRBJ1-2; a weak D match, TRBD1 (5 bases). CDR3 length equals 13 residues. V was pared by 0 bases and J by 8 bases, with 11 bases between. Per the germline V gene, CDR1 is SGHRS and CDR2 is YFSETQ. Here the CDR3 DNA reads TGCGCCAGCAGCTTGGCAGGGACCTTGGGCTACACCTTC. Translating gives CASSLAGTLGYTF.

The CDR3 sequence: CASTSTPNTEAFF. For the CDR3, the DNA is TGTGCCAGCACCTCAACCCCTAACACTGAAGCTTTCTTT. The chain employs TRBV28 and TRBJ1-1; D is unclear. CDR1 MDHEN and CDR2 SYDVKM come from the germline V gene. The CDR3 sequence is 13 residues long. Trimming stripped 7 bases from V and 2 bases from J, with 11 bases between.

The CDR3 protein is CASSLTGDEQYF. As DNA, the CDR3 is TGTGCCAGCAGTTTGACAGGGGACGAGCAGTACTTC. The chain is built from TRBV6-5 and TRBJ2-7; 8 nucleotides match TRBD1. Trimming took 4 bases from V and 5 from J; bases not matched to a gene: 1. CDR1 MNHEY and CDR2 SVGAGI come from the germline V gene. The CDR3 is 12 residues long.

This clone was recorded many times. CDR3 in amino acids: CASSPTSTTGLPQHF. The CDR3 coding sequence is TGTGCCAGCAGCCCAACTTCTACCACAGGGTTGCCCCAGCATTTT. The chain carries TRBV9 and TRBJ1-5, with D perhaps TRBD1 (6 bases). Per the germline V gene, CDR1 is SGDLS and CDR2 is YYNGEE. V was clipped by 4 bases and J by 9 bases, with 20 bases between them. This CDR3 is 15 amino acids long.

This clone counts as medium-sized. The chain links TRBV6-1 to TRBJ2-1, with TRBD2 matching 10 bases. The V segment lost 6 bases and the J segment 7 bases; nucleotides outside the gene matches: 9. The CDR3 has 15 residues. CDR1 and CDR2 (germline): MNHNS, SASEGT. CDR3 sequence reads: CASRDPASGRNEQFF. The CDR3 region has the DNA TGTGCCAGCAGGGACCCGGCTAGCGGGAGAAATGAGCAGTTCTTC.

The chain uses TRBV5-1 and TRBJ2-7; 10 nucleotides align to TRBD1. Germline CDR1 SGHRS, CDR2 YFSETQ. V dropped 6 bases and J dropped 2; count of bases not matched to a gene: 5. CDR3 length: 14 residues. The CDR3 coding sequence is TGCGCCAGCACCTCCGGGACAGGGGCCTACGAGCAGTACTTC. It is translated as CASTSGTGAYEQYF. The whole variable domain, remainder taken from reference TRBV5-1 and TRBJ2-7, is KAGVTQTPRYLIKTRGQQVTLSCSPISGHRSVSWYQQTPGQGLQFLFEYFSETQRNKGNFPGRFSGRQFSNSRSEMNVSTLELGDSALYLCASTSGTGAYEQYFGPGTRLTVT.

This clone is classed as medium-sized. The chain has TRBV6-5 and TRBJ2-2; no definite D call. Germline CDR1 is MNHEY and CDR2 is SVGAGI. CDR3 length equals 15 residues. Trimming removed 3 bases at V and 0 bases at J, with 8 bases between. CDR3 amino acids: CASSYKPANTGELFF. CDR3 nucleotide sequence: TGTGCCAGCAGTTATAAGCCAGCGAACACCGGGGAGCTGTTTTTT.

The genes are TRBV11-3 and TRBJ1-1, with a weak D call TRBD1 (6 bases). Germline V gives CDR1 SGHNT, CDR2 YENEEA. Trimming pared 5 bases from V and 5 bases from J, leaving 18 bases between. The CDR3 runs to 15 residues. CDR3 in amino acids: CASSPEDMGHTEAFF. For the CDR3, the DNA is TGTGCCAGCAGCCCCGAAGACATGGGACATACTGAAGCTTTCTTT.

J is TRBJ2-7 and V is TRBV20-1, with TRBD2 matching over 7 bases. The germline V gene has CDR1 DFQATT and CDR2 SNEGSKA (reference sequence). The J segment lost 6 bases and the V segment lost 0 bases, leaving 5 bases of the junction unmatched. The CDR3 loop spans 13 amino acids. The CDR3 nucleotides read TGCAGTGCTAGAGAGGTCCGCGGGGGCGAGCAGTACTTC. Its protein is CSAREVRGGEQYF.

A remark on this clone: Germline and junction disagree at one end, which may indicate a read error. The chain couples TRBV5-6 to TRBJ1-3; D gene unclear. The CDR3 consists of 12 residues. Germline CDR1 is SGHDT and CDR2 is YYEEEE. The CDR3 reads CASSLGRNAIYF. The DNA for the CDR3 is TGTGCCAGCAGCTTGGGCAGGAACGCCATATACTTT.

This clone was detected a few times. The chain carries TRBV12-3 or TRBV12-4 and TRBJ1-5; D is uncertain. Trimming stripped 2 bases from V and 4 bases from J, with 6 bases between. This CDR3 region has 13 residues. CDR3 residues: CASSLRENQPQHF. The CDR3 DNA reads TGTGCCAGCAGTTTAAGGGAAAATCAGCCCCAGCATTTT.

The chain carries TRBV20-1 and TRBJ2-1; 9 bases line up with TRBD2. Germline CDR1 DFQATT, CDR2 SNEGSKA (reference sequence). There are 17 residues in the CDR3. Losses at the gene ends were 4 bases for V and 9 bases for J; bases not matched to a gene: 19. The CDR3 DNA reads as TGCAGTGCTATGTATGGTAGCGGGAGCGAACTTTTTACTGAGCAGTTCTTC. Its protein product is CSAMYGSGSELFTEQFF.

This clone was seen ten or more times. The V gene is TRBV27, the J gene TRBJ2-3; D may be TRBD1 or TRBD2 (5 bases each). Between the trimmed V and J ends, which lost 7 bases and 2 bases, there was a span of 16 bases. Germline V lookup: CDR1 MNHEY, CDR2 SMNVEV (reference sequence). There are 15 residues in the CDR3. The CDR3 DNA follows: TGTGCCAGCAACCCCGGGACGGATAACACAGATACGCAGTATTTT. It is translated as CASNPGTDNTDTQYF.

This chain uses TRBV7-3 with TRBJ2-5, with 8 bases fitting TRBD2. Per the germline V gene, CDR1 is SGHTA and CDR2 is FQGTGA. The CDR3 extends over 15 amino acids. V dropped 5 bases and J dropped 5; count of bases not matched to a gene: 10. This CDR3 reads CASSDSGGPTETQYF. CDR3 DNA: TGTGCCAGCAGCGACAGCGGGGGTCCAACGGAGACCCAGTACTTC.

The chain couples TRBV11-2 to TRBJ1-1; D unclear. The CDR3 contains 12 residues. In germline, CDR1 is SGHAT, CDR2 FQNNGV. Trimming pared 5 bases from V and 8 bases from J, leaving 12 bases between. The CDR3 DNA reads as TGTGCCAGCAGCACCTGGAGCACAGAAGCTTTCTTT. Amino acid sequence: CASSTWSTEAFF.

Sample share makes this clone medium-sized. At one end the junction does not follow the germline gene, possibly because of a read error. The chain employs TRBV27 and TRBJ2-3, with TRBD2 identical over 13 bases. Germline CDR1 is MNHEY and CDR2 is SMNVEV (reference sequence). This CDR3 comprises 12 residues. The CDR3 DNA reads TGTGCCACCGGGACTAGCGGGGCCACCAGAGAATTT. This encodes CATGTSGATREF.

This clone was observed at least ten times. The chain employs TRBV20-1 and TRBJ1-1; D may be TRBD1 (5 bases). V was clipped by 4 bases and J by 6 bases, with 9 bases between them. There are 11 residues in the CDR3. CDR1 and CDR2 (germline): DFQATT, SNEGSKA (reference sequence). CDR3 bases: TGCAGTGCTACCCCAGGGCCTGAAGCTTTCTTT. Its protein is CSATPGPEAFF.

The table lists this clone with many counts. The chain links TRBV30 to TRBJ2-5; a possible D gene is TRBD1 (7 bases). The CDR3 totals 14 residues. Trimming pared 6 bases from V and 5 bases from J, leaving 19 bases between. Germline values: CDR1 GTSNPN, CDR2 SVGIG (reference sequence). The chain's CDR3 is CACPARGVGETQYF. CDR3 nucleotide sequence: TGTGCCTGCCCGGCCAGGGGGGTCGGGGAGACCCAGTACTTC.

This clone appeared many times. The chain combines TRBV20-1 with TRBJ2-1, with 8 nucleotides matching TRBD1. CDR3 length equals 18 residues. The germline gives CDR1 DFQATT, CDR2 SNEGSKA (reference sequence). V lost 3 bases to trimming and J lost 5 bases; unmatched junction nucleotides: 18. In DNA form, the CDR3 reads TGCAGTGCTAGGACGCTCCCCAGGGGTAGCAGGGGGCACAATGAGCAGTTCTTC. Encoded protein: CSARTLPRGSRGHNEQFF.

There are many counts of this clone. The sample carries other DNA sequences with the same CDR3. This chain connects TRBV11-2 to TRBJ2-4; TRBD1 might be the D (5 bases). V gave up 4 bases and J gave up 9 bases, with 13 bases separating them. CDR1 SGHAT and CDR2 FQNNGV come from the germline V gene. This CDR3 contains 13 residues. The CDR3 sequence is CASSSDSRGIQYF. CDR3 bases: TGTGCCAGCAGCTCCGATTCAAGGGGCATTCAGTACTTC.

This clone is labeled medium-sized. The chain joins TRBV6-5 to TRBJ1-5, with 12 bases that match TRBD1. Germline-derived CDR1 and CDR2 are MNHEY and SVGAGI. Germline trimming cut 7 bases from V and 2 bases from J; bases unmatched to any gene: 12. The CDR3 is made up of 18 amino acids. The CDR3 coding sequence is TGTGCCAGCAATACAAGGGACAGGGGGCGCACGGGCAATCAGCCCCAGCATTTT. Amino acids: CASNTRDRGRTGNQPQHF.

Concerning this clone itself: A clone one base away is much larger, so this may be a read error. The CDR3 ends on some other residue instead of the conserved phenylalanine or tryptophan, so this is likely a read error. This rearrangement joins TRBV19 to TRBJ2-5, with 9 positions matching TRBD2. The trim removed 7 bases at V and 5 bases at J, leaving 23 bases unmatched. The germline V gene has CDR1 LNHDA and CDR2 SQIVND (reference sequence). This CDR3 is built from 19 residues. In DNA form, the CDR3 reads TGTGCCAGTACCAACTCGAATATAGCGGGAGCAGAGGGGGAGGAGACCCAGTACTCC. Residues: CASTNSNIAGAEGEETQYS.

This sequence joins TRBV6-1 and TRBJ2-7, with D uncertain. Per the germline V gene, CDR1 is MNHNS and CDR2 is SASEGT. Between the trimmed V and J ends, which lost 6 bases and 3 bases, there was a span of 15 bases. The CDR3 is 14 residues long. The CDR3 DNA reads TGTGCCAGCAGCTTCGGTCTGCAGATCTACGAGCAGTACTTC. Its translation: CASSFGLQIYEQYF.

This chain links TRBV7-2 with TRBJ2-7; D unresolved. The V end was cut by 4 bases, the J end by 3 bases, with 10 bases between. Germline V lookup: CDR1 SGHTA, CDR2 FQGNSA. This CDR3 contains 13 residues. The CDR3 loop reads CASSSDGNYEQYF. Here the CDR3 DNA reads TGTGCCAGCAGCTCGGACGGAAACTACGAGCAGTACTTC.

V and J are TRBV5-1 and TRBJ1-1, with D hard to call. This CDR3 comprises 14 residues. Germline V CDR1 and CDR2: SGHRS, YFSETQ. The V gene lost 0 bases and the J gene lost 1 base, with 7 bases spanning the gap. The CDR3 DNA follows: TGCGCCAGCAGCTTGGCTCCGGGGAACACTGAAGCTTTCTTT. It is translated as CASSLAPGNTEAFF.